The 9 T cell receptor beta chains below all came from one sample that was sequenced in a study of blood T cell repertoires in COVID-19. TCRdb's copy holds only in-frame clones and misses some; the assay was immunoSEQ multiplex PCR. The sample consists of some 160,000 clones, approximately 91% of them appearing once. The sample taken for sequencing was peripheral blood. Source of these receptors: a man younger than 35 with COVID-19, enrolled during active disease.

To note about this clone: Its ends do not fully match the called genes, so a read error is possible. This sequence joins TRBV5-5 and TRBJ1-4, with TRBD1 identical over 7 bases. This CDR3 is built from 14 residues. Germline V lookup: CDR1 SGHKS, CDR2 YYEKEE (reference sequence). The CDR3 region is CASSLLQGSEKLLF. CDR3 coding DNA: TGTGCCAGCAGCTTGTTACAGGGGTCTGAAAAACTGCTTTTT.

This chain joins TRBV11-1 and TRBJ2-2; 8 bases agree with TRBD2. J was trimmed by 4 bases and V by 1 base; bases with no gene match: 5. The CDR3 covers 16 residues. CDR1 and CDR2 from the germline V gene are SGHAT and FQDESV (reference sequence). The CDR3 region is CASSLVVAGGTGELFF. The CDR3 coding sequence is TGTGCCAGCAGCTTAGTGGTGGCGGGAGGCACCGGGGAGCTGTTTTTT.

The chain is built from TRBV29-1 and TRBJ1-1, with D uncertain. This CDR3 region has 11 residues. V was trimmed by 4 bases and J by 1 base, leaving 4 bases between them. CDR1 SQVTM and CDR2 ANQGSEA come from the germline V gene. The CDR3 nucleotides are TGCAGCGTTGTCAAGAACACTGAAGCTTTCTTT. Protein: CSVVKNTEAFF. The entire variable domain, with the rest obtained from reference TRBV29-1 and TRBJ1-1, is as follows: SAVISQKPSRDICQRGTSLTIQCQVDSQVTMMFWYRQQPGQSLTLIATANQGSEATYESGFVIDKFPISRPNLTFSTLTVSNMSPEDSSIYLCSVVKNTEAFFGQGTRLTVV.

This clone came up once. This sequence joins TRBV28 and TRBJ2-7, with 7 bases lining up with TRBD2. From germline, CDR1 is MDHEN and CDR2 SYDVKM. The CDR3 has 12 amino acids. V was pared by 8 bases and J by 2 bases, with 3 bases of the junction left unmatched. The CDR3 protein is CASAGGAYEQYF. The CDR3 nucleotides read TGTGCCAGCGCTGGGGGGGCCTACGAGCAGTACTTC.

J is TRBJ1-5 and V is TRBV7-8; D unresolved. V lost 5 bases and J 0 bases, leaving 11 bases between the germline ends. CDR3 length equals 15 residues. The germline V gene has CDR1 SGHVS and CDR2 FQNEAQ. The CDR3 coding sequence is TGTGCCAGCAGCCGAGACAACTATAGCAATCAGCCCCAGCATTTT. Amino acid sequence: CASSRDNYSNQPQHF.

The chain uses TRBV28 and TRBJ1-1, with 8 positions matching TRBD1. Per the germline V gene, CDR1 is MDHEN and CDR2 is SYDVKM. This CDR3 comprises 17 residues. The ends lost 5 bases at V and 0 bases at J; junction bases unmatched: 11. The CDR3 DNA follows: TGTGCCAGCAGTAAATGGACAGGGCGGGAAGTGAACACTGAAGCTTTCTTT. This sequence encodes CASSKWTGREVNTEAFF.

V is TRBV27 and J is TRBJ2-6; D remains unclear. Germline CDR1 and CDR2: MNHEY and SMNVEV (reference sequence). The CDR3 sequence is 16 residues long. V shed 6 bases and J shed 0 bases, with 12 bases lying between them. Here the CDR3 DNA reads TGTGCCAGCAGCCTTCGTCCCTTCTCTGGGGCCAACGTCCTGACTTTC. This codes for CASSLRPFSGANVLTF.

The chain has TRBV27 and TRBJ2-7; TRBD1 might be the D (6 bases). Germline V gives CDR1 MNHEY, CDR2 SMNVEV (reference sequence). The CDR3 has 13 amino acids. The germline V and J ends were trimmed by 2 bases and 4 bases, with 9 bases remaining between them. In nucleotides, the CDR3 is TGTGCCAGCAGTTTAAGGCAGGGGTACGAGCAGTACTTC. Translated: CASSLRQGYEQYF.

The CDR3 region has the DNA TGTGCCTGGAGTGTAAACCCAATGCGCAATACCTACGAGCAGTACTTC. It is translated as CAWSVNPMRNTYEQYF. The chain is built from TRBV30 and TRBJ2-7; no reliable D call. The length of the CDR3 is 16 residues. Germline-derived CDR1 and CDR2 are GTSNPN and SVGIG (reference sequence). V gave up 0 bases and J gave up 2 bases, with 17 bases separating them. Looking up the rest from reference TRBV30 and TRBJ2-7 gives the full variable domain: SQTIHQWPATLVQPVGSPLSLECTVEGTSNPNLYWYRQAAGRGLQLLFYSVGIGQISSEVPQNLSASRPQDRQFILSSKKLLLSDSGFYLCAWSVNPMRNTYEQYFGPGTRLTVT.